A selection of T cell receptor beta chains follows, all from one sample in a study of follicular helper T cells after annual influenza vaccination. The table came from immunoSEQ multiplex PCR; TCRdb's copy has only in-frame clones and leaves some out. The table includes about 3,900 clones, roughly 87% detected once. Specimen: CXCR5- memory CD4+ T cells sorted from blood, collected 7 days after influenza vaccination. The receptors come from an adult who received the influenza vaccine. Each CDR3 is given with its conserved first and last residue. The D gene is left open where the match is weak. Rows may omit the clone size; those that give it use once, few, many or a size class.

abundance | j_gene | d_gene | v_gene | CDR3aa | CDR3nt
. | TRBJ2-3 | . | TRBV28 | CASSPRGLTDTQYF | TGTGCCAGCAGTCCGCGGGGCCTCACAGATACGCAGTATTTT
. | TRBJ1-6 | . | TRBV6-1 | CASSEWHMSSYNSPLHF | TGTGCCAGCAGCGAATGGCATATGAGCTCCTATAATTCACCCCTCCACTTT
. | TRBJ2-7 | TRBD1 | TRBV28 | CASLSTGGSYEQYF | TGTGCCAGCCTATCAACAGGGGGGTCCTACGAGCAGTACTTC
. | TRBJ1-6 | . | TRBV5-6 | CASSLYGQRQNSPLHF | TGTGCCAGCAGCTTGTACGGACAGAGACAAAATTCACCCCTCCACTTT
. | TRBJ2-3 | TRBD2 | TRBV5-1 | CASSQTSGTRTDTQYF | TGCGCCAGCAGCCAGACTAGCGGGACCCGCACAGATACGCAGTATTTT
. | TRBJ1-1 | . | TRBV5-6 | CASSLPDTEAFF | TGTGCCAGCAGCTTGCCAGACACTGAAGCTTTCTTT
. | TRBJ2-1 | TRBD2 | TRBV5-4 | CASSPVVAGGQDEQFF | TGTGCCAGCAGCCCCGTTGTTGCGGGGGGGCAGGATGAGCAGTTCTTC
few | TRBJ1-5 | TRBD1 | TRBV6-6 | CASRRDRGSNQPQHF | TGTGCCAGCAGGAGGGACAGGGGGAGCAATCAGCCCCAGCATTTT
. | TRBJ2-5 | . | TRBV30 | CASGIRETQYF | TGTGCCTCAGGTATTCGGGAGACCCAGTACTTC
. | TRBJ1-2 | . | TRBV14 | CASSQGSSYGYTF | TGTGCCAGCAGCCAGGGTTCAAGCTATGGCTACACCTTC
. | TRBJ2-7 | . | TRBV15 | CATSRRGLIYEQYF | TGTGCCACCAGCAGGAGGGGACTGATCTACGAGCAGTACTTC
. | TRBJ1-2 | . | TRBV2 | CAKGRGAQGGYTF | TGTGCCAAAGGGAGAGGGGCGCAGGGTGGCTACACCTTC
. | TRBJ1-1 | TRBD1 | TRBV7-7 | CASSLDRGTEAFF | TGTGCCAGCAGCTTAGACAGGGGCACTGAAGCTTTCTTT
. | TRBJ2-1 | TRBD2 | TRBV6-5 | CASSQSGGLYNEQFF | TGTGCCAGCAGTCAAAGCGGGGGGCTTTACAATGAGCAGTTCTTC
. | TRBJ1-5 | TRBD1 | TRBV7-2 | CASSFRGGNQPQHF | TGTGCCAGCAGCTTCAGGGGGGGGAATCAGCCCCAGCATTTT
. | TRBJ2-2 | TRBD2 | TRBV5-4 | CASSLITSGAGELFF | TGTGCCAGCAGCTTAATAACTAGCGGGGCCGGGGAGCTGTTTTTT
. | TRBJ2-6 | . | TRBV18 | CASSRESGANVLTF | TGTGCCAGCTCCCGGGAGTCCGGGGCCAACGTCCTGACTTTC